These 11 T cell receptor beta chains were all obtained from the same sample, sequenced in a study of OX40 agonist ivuxolimab in advanced cancers. Sequencing was performed with immunoSEQ multiplex PCR; in TCRdb, only in-frame clones are kept and a portion is missing. This sample has under 100,000 clones; 85% to 95% occur once, and the top ten carry 11%. The sample was CD4+ or CD8+ T cells sorted from blood, taken in a trial of the OX40 agonist ivuxolimab. The receptors derive from an adult with an advanced solid tumor such as melanoma, head and neck, liver or kidney cancer.

The rearrangement uses TRBV2 and TRBJ1-5; possible D gene TRBD1, 5 bases. The CDR3 sequence is 16 residues long. The V and J ends lost 5 bases and 2 bases respectively, with 16 bases between them. Looked up from germline, CDR1 is SNHLY and CDR2 is FYNNEI. The CDR3 sequence: CASSPPGGEGNQPQHF. The CDR3 nucleotides read TGTGCCAGCAGTCCCCCCGGGGGGGAGGGCAATCAGCCCCAGCATTTT.

The gene calls are TRBV7-2 and TRBJ2-5; 7 positions match TRBD2. The CDR3 has 14 residues. J was trimmed by 8 bases and V by 1 base; bases with no gene match: 7. Germline CDR1 and CDR2: SGHTA and FQGNSA. The CDR3 DNA follows: TGTGCCAGCAGCTTAGTCCTAGCGGTAGAAACCCAGTACTTC. Translation gives CASSLVLAVETQYF.

CDR3 in DNA: TGTGCCAGCAGCTCCCTCCAGGAGGTACAGGGAAACACCATATATTTT. Translating gives CASSSLQEVQGNTIYF. The gene calls are TRBV5-6 and TRBJ1-3; D is undetermined. Trimming cost V 3 bases and J 4 bases, with 17 bases left between them. This CDR3 is built from 16 residues. The germline V gene has CDR1 SGHDT and CDR2 YYEEEE.

This CDR3 reads CATQGTGANVLTF. CDR3 coding DNA: TGTGCCACACAGGGGACTGGGGCCAACGTCCTGACTTTC. The chain joins TRBV10-3 to TRBJ2-6, with TRBD1 matching 7 bases. CDR3 length equals 13 residues. J gave up 2 bases and V 10 bases, and 2 bases lay outside the gene matches. Germline V gene lookup returns CDR1 ENHRY and CDR2 SYGVKD.

The chain has TRBV4-1 and TRBJ1-1, with 7 bases identical to TRBD1. V lost 0 bases to trimming and J lost 0 bases; unmatched junction nucleotides: 10. The CDR3 spans 18 residues. Looked up from germline, CDR1 is MGHRA and CDR2 is YSYEKL. CDR3 region: CASSQDPLGTAMNTEAFF. CDR3 in DNA: TGCGCCAGCAGCCAAGATCCCCTTGGGACAGCAATGAACACTGAAGCTTTCTTT.

The chain recombines TRBV6-6 with TRBJ1-6, with D unclear. CDR1 and CDR2 from the germline V gene are MNHNY and SVGAGI (reference sequence). V dropped 7 bases and J dropped 3 bases, with 16 bases sitting between them. This CDR3 is 16 amino acids long. Here the CDR3 DNA reads TGTGCCAGCACCAAATTATCGGACCTCTATAATTCACCCCTCCACTTT. Protein product: CASTKLSDLYNSPLHF.

The chain has TRBV10-2 and TRBJ1-1, with D unclear. Trimming shortened V by 6 bases and J by 1 base, and 12 bases separated the two germline ends. CDR3 size: 14 residues. CDR1 WSHSY and CDR2 SAAADI come from the germline V gene. CDR3 DNA sequence: TGCGCCAGCAGAGGATGGGATGAGAACACTGAAGCTTTCTTT. This translates into CASRGWDENTEAFF.

The CDR3 sequence: CASSEGVAGALRSYEQYF. For the CDR3, the DNA is TGTGCCAGCAGTGAGGGGGTAGCGGGGGCCCTACGCTCCTACGAGCAGTACTTC. The chain has TRBV2 and TRBJ2-7; 9 bases align to TRBD2. This CDR3 comprises 18 residues. From germline, CDR1 is SNHLY and CDR2 FYNNEI. Trimming removed 3 bases from V and 0 bases from J; junction bases left unmatched: 12. Combining the CDR3 with reference TRBV2 and TRBJ2-7 gives the whole variable domain EPEVTQTPSHQVTQMGQEVILRCVPISNHLYFYWYRQILGQKVEFLVSFYNNEISEKSEIFDDQFSVERPDGSNFTLKIRSTKLEDSAMYFCASSEGVAGALRSYEQYFGPGTRLTVT.

V is TRBV4-1 and J is TRBJ2-1, with 7 bases lining up with TRBD2. CDR3 length: 18 residues. Trimming cost V 1 base and J 0 bases; bases outside gene matches: 9. The germline V gene has CDR1 MGHRA and CDR2 YSYEKL. The CDR3 here is CASSQVGGGDSSYNEQFF. The CDR3 DNA reads as TGCGCCAGCAGCCAAGTAGGCGGGGGAGACTCCTCCTACAATGAGCAGTTCTTC.

The chain uses TRBV7-8 and TRBJ1-1; D is possibly TRBD1 (5 bases). Germline V gene data show CDR1 as SGHVS and CDR2 as FQNEAQ. Trimming cost V 2 bases and J 1 base, with 8 bases left between them. The CDR3 extends over 14 amino acids. The DNA of the CDR3 is TGTGCCAGCAGCTTATACGGGGGGAACACTGAAGCTTTCTTT. Residues: CASSLYGGNTEAFF. The whole variable domain, remainder taken from reference TRBV7-8 and TRBJ1-1, is GAGVSQSPRYKVAKRGQDVALRCDPISGHVSLFWYQQALGQGPEFLTYFQNEAQLDKSGLPSDRFFAERPEGSVSTLKIQRTQQEDSAVYLCASSLYGGNTEAFFGQGTRLTVV.

J is TRBJ2-3 and V is TRBV5-1, with D hard to call. V shed 1 base and J shed 3 bases, with 9 bases lying between them. CDR3 length equals 14 residues. Germline V gives CDR1 SGHRS, CDR2 YFSETQ. In nucleotides, the CDR3 is TGCGCCAGCAGCTTGATAGAAGGGACAGATACGCAGTATTTT. Protein sequence: CASSLIEGTDTQYF. Based on the CDR3 plus reference TRBV5-1 and TRBJ2-3, the full variable domain is KAGVTQTPRYLIKTRGQQVTLSCSPISGHRSVSWYQQTPGQGLQFLFEYFSETQRNKGNFPGRFSGRQFSNSRSEMNVSTLELGDSALYLCASSLIEGTDTQYFGPGTRLTVL.